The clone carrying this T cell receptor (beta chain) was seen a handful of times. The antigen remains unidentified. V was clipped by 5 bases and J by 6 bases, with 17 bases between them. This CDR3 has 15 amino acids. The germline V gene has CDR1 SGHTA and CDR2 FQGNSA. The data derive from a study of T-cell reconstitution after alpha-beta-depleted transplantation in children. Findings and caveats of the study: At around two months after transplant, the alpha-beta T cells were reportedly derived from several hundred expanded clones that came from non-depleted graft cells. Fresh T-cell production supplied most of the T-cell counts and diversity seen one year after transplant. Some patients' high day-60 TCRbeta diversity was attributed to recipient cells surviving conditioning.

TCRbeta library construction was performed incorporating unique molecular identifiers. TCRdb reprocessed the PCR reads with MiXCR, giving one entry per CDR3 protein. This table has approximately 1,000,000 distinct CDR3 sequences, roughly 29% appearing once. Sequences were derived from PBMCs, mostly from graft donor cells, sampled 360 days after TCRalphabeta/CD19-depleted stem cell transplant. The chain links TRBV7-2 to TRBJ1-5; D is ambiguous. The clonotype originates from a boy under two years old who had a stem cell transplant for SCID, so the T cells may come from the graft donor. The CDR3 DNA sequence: TGTGCCAGCAGCCCTTCCGCAGCTACAAGTCAGCCCCAGCATTTT. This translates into CASSPSAATSQPQHF.